This TCR beta chain was sequenced in a study of blood T cell repertoires in COVID-19. Study context: Spain, Italy and the United States supplied samples that represented acute and convalescent COVID-19. Sample material is recorded as cDNA or gDNA derived from T cells, B-cell-depleted T cells, or PBMCs.

In the source study's methods: Researchers report that nucleated cell counts were estimated from reference gene primer amplification. Repertoires were generated with immunoSEQ multiplex PCR, while TCRdb's copy carries only in-frame clones and drops some. V, J and clone size are taken as reported in that table, and D and trimming were inferred from the DNA itself. The sample gives 120,000 to 150,000 clones, more than 80% of which show up once; approximately 2.8% is in the top ten. The CDR3 covers 17 residues. Between the trimmed V and J ends, which lost 0 bases and 7 bases, there was a span of 17 bases. Germline V gives CDR1 SGHRS, CDR2 YFSETQ.

Sequencing used peripheral blood. The clonotype originates from an older woman with active COVID-19. The rearrangement links TRBV5-1 to TRBJ1-6; D unresolved. The CDR3 DNA reads TGCGCCAGCAGCTTGGTGGCGGGGATGGGCAGGAATTCACCCCTCCACTTT. It encodes CASSLVAGMGRNSPLHF.